These 2 T cell receptor beta chains were sequenced from one sample in a study of cytomegalovirus exposure and HLA in healthy donors (dated by TCRdb to 2017 to 2019). Library creation used the immunoSEQ multiplex PCR assay. A mixture of 60 forward primers for TCR Vbeta segments and 13 reverse primers for TCR Jbeta segments was used in the multiplex PCR. TCRdb took over this immuneACCESS table, retaining in-frame rearrangements with V and J assigned. Such tables are incomplete; in checked studies, under half of the missing clones stem from an unresolved V gene, and the remainder is unexplained. The sample's own table lists some 110,000 clones. The top ten hold 6.8% of the sample. What was sequenced was PBMCs. The receptors shown here come from a man aged 40-49 years in good health and CMV-seropositive.

J is TRBJ1-2 and V is TRBV11-2; 9 bases fit TRBD1. CDR1 and CDR2 from the germline V gene are SGHAT and FQNNGV. This CDR3 spans 15 amino acids. V shed 5 bases, J shed 8 bases, and the junction held 12 bases outside the gene matches. The CDR3 here is CASSTGTGSLGGYTF. In DNA form, the CDR3 reads TGTGCCAGCAGCACTGGGACAGGGAGTCTAGGGGGCTACACCTTC.

This rearrangement joins TRBV7-9 to TRBJ2-1; tentative D call: TRBD2 (6 bases). This CDR3 is 15 amino acids long. Germline-derived CDR1 and CDR2 are SEHNR and FQNEAQ (reference sequence). The ends were cut back, 2 bases at V and 8 bases at J, with 16 bases in the middle. CDR3 amino acids: CASSLFGGWQDEQFF. As DNA, the CDR3 is TGTGCCAGCAGCTTATTCGGGGGTTGGCAAGATGAGCAGTTCTTC.